Here is one T cell receptor (beta chain) with its context. Antigen unknown. Using immunoSEQ multiplex PCR, the repertoire was profiled, and TCRdb retains in-frame clones only, with some absent. Of 2 million to 2.5 million clones in the sample, 85% to 95% were seen once. This specimen belongs to a study of shared clonotypes between healthy human individuals. Background on the study: Sampling drew on donors who were a couple of women and three men aged 18 to 49. Study-wide results and limits: When compared with the clonotypes that were shared by all four sorted-subset donors, the non-shared clonotypes turned out to have lower generation probabilities. Sampling was confined to blood; repertoires within tissues likely differ.

Germline-derived CDR1 and CDR2 are MDHEN and SYDVKM. V gave up 4 bases and J gave up 3 bases, with 22 bases separating them. This CDR3 contains 17 residues. Subsets obtained from CD4+ cells comprised CD45RA+ naive and CD45RA-negative memory cells. The sequence derives from a man aged 18 to 30 in good health. Some clones in this sample may be carry-over from other donors' samples. The sequencing sample was made of naive CD4+ T cells from PBMCs. Subset described: CD45RA+ positively selected. This chain connects TRBV28 to TRBJ2-7, with a possible D match to TRBD2 (7 bases). CDR3 in amino acids: CASSYMERDTFYYEQYF. CDR3 coding DNA: TGTGCCAGCAGTTACATGGAGCGGGACACGTTTTACTACGAGCAGTACTTC. The full variable domain, in which reference TRBV28 and TRBJ2-7 provide the parts outside the CDR3, is DVKVTQSSRYLVKRTGEKVFLECVQDMDHENMFWYRQDPGLGLRLIYFSYDVKMKEKGDIPEGYSVSREKKERFSLILESASTNQTSMYLCASSYMERDTFYYEQYFGPGTRLTVT.